A selection of T cell receptor beta chains follows, all from one sample in a study of blood T cell repertoires in COVID-19. Assay: immunoSEQ multiplex PCR; the TCRdb copy retains only in-frame clones and omits some. The repertoire holds roughly 230,000 clones, with around 89% as singletons. The sample taken for sequencing was peripheral blood. All receptors come from a woman aged 55-69 years with COVID-19, enrolled during active disease. CDR3s include the opening cysteine and the closing phenylalanine or tryptophan. The D gene is left open where the match is weak. Size is omitted from some rows. Given values are once, few, many or a class for expanded clones.

size: .
J: TRBJ2-7
D: TRBD2
V: TRBV7-2
CDR3: CASTPFAGGTYEQYF
DNA: TGTGCCAGCACCCCGTTCGCGGGGGGGACCTACGAGCAGTACTTC

size: .
J: TRBJ1-2
D: .
V: TRBV7-2
CDR3: CASSLLGAGPYGYTF
DNA: TGTGCCAGCAGCCTATTGGGGGCGGGTCCCTATGGCTACACCTTC

size: .
J: TRBJ1-4
D: .
V: TRBV19
CDR3: CASSIAWAEKLFF
DNA: TGTGCCAGTAGTATAGCTTGGGCTGAAAAACTGTTTTTT

size: .
J: TRBJ2-3
D: TRBD2
V: TRBV4-1
CDR3: CASSQVRGGTDTQYF
DNA: TGCGCCAGCAGCCAAGTGCGGGGGGGCACAGATACGCAGTATTTT

size: .
J: TRBJ1-1
D: TRBD1
V: TRBV19
CDR3: CASSQTYRGREAFF
DNA: TGTGCCAGTAGTCAGACCTACAGGGGACGTGAAGCTTTCTTT

size: .
J: TRBJ2-7
D: TRBD1
V: TRBV3-1/TRBV3-2
CDR3: CASSQDVWDSYEQYF
DNA: TGTGCCAGCAGCCAAGATGTCTGGGACAGCTACGAGCAGTACTTC

size: .
J: TRBJ1-1
D: .
V: TRBV4-1
CDR3: CASSHPGGGTEAFF
DNA: TGCGCCAGCAGCCACCCTGGAGGTGGTACTGAAGCTTTCTTT

size: .
J: TRBJ1-3
D: .
V: TRBV5-6
CDR3: CASSSRGFGNTIYF
DNA: TGTGCCAGCAGCTCCAGGGGTTTTGGAAACACCATATATTTT

size: .
J: TRBJ1-2
D: .
V: TRBV12-3/TRBV12-4
CDR3: CASSLGAWYTF
DNA: TGTGCCAGCAGTTTAGGGGCCTGGTACACCTTC

size: .
J: TRBJ1-5
D: TRBD1
V: TRBV6-6
CDR3: CASSLSGTGGLSQPQHF
DNA: TGTGCCAGCAGTCTATCCGGGACAGGGGGACTTAGTCAGCCCCAGCATTTT

size: .
J: TRBJ2-2
D: TRBD2
V: TRBV5-6
CDR3: CASRPGLAGVTGELFF
DNA: TGTGCCAGCAGACCAGGACTAGCGGGGGTCACCGGGGAGCTGTTTTTT

size: .
J: TRBJ1-2
D: .
V: TRBV4-3
CDR3: CASSQDRLPNYGYTF
DNA: TGCGCCAGCAGCCAAGATAGACTTCCAAACTATGGCTACACCTTC

size: .
J: TRBJ1-4
D: TRBD1
V: TRBV18
CDR3: CASSPETGWNVKLFF
DNA: TGTGCCAGCTCACCCGAGACAGGGTGGAACGTAAAACTGTTTTTT

size: .
J: TRBJ1-1
D: .
V: TRBV5-8
CDR3: CASSSPLEGRGTEAFF
DNA: TGTGCCAGCAGCTCCCCTCTGGAGGGTAGGGGCACTGAAGCTTTCTTT

size: .
J: TRBJ2-1
D: TRBD2
V: TRBV7-2
CDR3: CASSRGAGAGGGNEQFF
DNA: TGTGCCAGCAGCCGCGGGGCTGGCGCGGGGGGAGGAAATGAGCAGTTCTTC

size: .
J: TRBJ1-1
D: TRBD1
V: TRBV3-1/TRBV3-2
CDR3: CASSERTGGGGAFF
DNA: TGTGCCAGCAGCGAGAGAACAGGGGGCGGAGGGGCTTTCTTT

size: .
J: TRBJ2-5
D: .
V: TRBV5-1
CDR3: CASSLNGQETQYF
DNA: TGCGCCAGCAGCTTGAACGGCCAAGAGACCCAGTACTTC

size: .
J: TRBJ1-1
D: .
V: TRBV7-8
CDR3: CASSLEVGGMNTEAFF
DNA: TGTGCCAGCAGCTTAGAGGTGGGGGGGATGAACACTGAAGCTTTCTTT

size: .
J: TRBJ1-2
D: .
V: TRBV6-5
CDR3: CASSLTGAFYGYTF
DNA: TGTGCCAGCAGTTTGACAGGAGCCTTCTATGGCTACACCTTC

size: .
J: TRBJ1-1
D: TRBD1
V: TRBV5-1
CDR3: CATNPGTGVRTAFF
DNA: TGCGCCACCAACCCCGGGACAGGGGTGAGAACAGCTTTCTTT

size: .
J: TRBJ2-2
D: .
V: TRBV13
CDR3: CASSLMSEEGELFF
DNA: TGTGCCAGCAGCTTAATGTCAGAGGAGGGGGAGCTGTTTTTT

size: .
J: TRBJ2-3
D: .
V: TRBV7-8
CDR3: CASSSPAATTDTQYF
DNA: TGTGCCAGCAGCTCCCCCGCCGCAACTACAGATACGCAGTATTTT

size: .
J: TRBJ1-1
D: .
V: TRBV18
CDR3: CASSPPAPGGYTEAFF
DNA: TGTGCCAGCTCACCCCCCGCTCCCGGCGGGTACACTGAAGCTTTCTTT

size: few
J: TRBJ1-3
D: .
V: TRBV29-1
CDR3: CSVENRVGNTIYF
DNA: TGCAGCGTTGAAAACAGGGTTGGAAACACCATATATTTT